This T cell receptor (beta chain) stems from a study of cytomegalovirus exposure and HLA in healthy donors (TCRdb year 2017). General notes on the study: A later analysis indicated that the 100 to 150 validation repertoires were generated on the platform also employed for the approximately 700 repertoires of the first cohort. The study was designed to test whether signatures of past pathogen exposure could be identified by cataloging public T cell receptors. To predict cytomegalovirus infection status, the study combined high-throughput TCR immunosequencing, statistical association of individual TCRs with disease status, and machine learning. Along with the approximately 600-subject first cohort, a separate validation cohort of around 110 different subjects was used. Summary of the overall study and its limitations: The validation cohort had no HLA typing available for a later analysis, so co-occurrence within that cohort was assessed over all 110 or so repertoires. The classifier was reported to diagnose cytomegalovirus status with high specificity and sensitivity in both the original cohort and the validation cohort. Of the cluster scores, 94% were above 0 in a later analysis, which found that TCRs clustered in the first cohort also tended to co-occur in the approximately 130 validation repertoires. In vitro tests confirmed that a few of the cytomegalovirus-associated TCR beta chains recognize cytomegalovirus antigens. The study listed approximately 150 TCR beta chains as associated with cytomegalovirus. The authors suggested that the approach could potentially be extended to other disease states and immunological phenotypes. While some public TCRs were present in many individuals, most TCR sequences turned up only very rarely across donors.

About this clone itself: Its recognized antigen is unknown. There are no base qualities to consult, and no much larger clone falls within one base.

Libraries were constructed by the immunoSEQ multiplex PCR assay. In the original analysis: To diagnose cytomegalovirus status from the catalog of TCR beta chain sequences, a statistical classification framework was built. As stored in TCRdb, this immuneACCESS dataset retains in-frame rearrangements with V and J assigned. A fraction of the clones does not appear; measured against another copy, unresolved V genes explain less than half of the discrepancy, and the remainder lacks a known reason. The DNA gave D and trimming, while V, J and clone size come from that table. Here the sample has 150,000 or so clones; 86% occur a single time. The ten top clones hold less than 3.5% of the sample. Donors formed part of the validation cohort, which comprised 120 or so subjects and was distinct from the first cohort of over 500 subjects. Spanning cysteine to phenylalanine, the CDR3 consists of 15 amino acids. Only the CDR3 region is kept as DNA, spanning 45 bases read in frame from base 1. Germline trimming amounts to 6 bases on V and 8 bases on J, with 6 as the count of junction bases outside the gene matches. Sequences SNHLY (CDR1) and FYNNEI (CDR2) are obtained from the germline V gene.

The chain uses TRBV2 and TRBJ2-1, and TRBD2 aligns with 14 junction nucleotides. This sequence was found in a man between 18 and 29 years old in good health and CMV-seropositive. The source material was PBMCs. The bases are TGTGCCAGCAGCCCGGGACTAGCGGGAGTTCATGAGCAGTTCTTC. It specifies CASSPGLAGVHEQFF.